This T cell receptor beta chain derives from a study of cytotoxic CD8 clonotypes in ibrutinib-treated CLL. Using immunoSEQ multiplex PCR, the repertoire was profiled, and TCRdb retains in-frame clones only, with some absent. The data contain 270,000 or so clones, approximately 76% of them singletons. CDR3 length equals 19 residues. CDR1 and CDR2 from the germline V gene are MGHRA and YSYEKL. J lost 7 bases, V lost 0 bases, and 13 bases had no gene match. A word on this clone: Its antigen remains unidentified.

Study outcomes and limitations: Baseline-level clonality went beyond age-matched healthy donors and moved in step with circulating CD8+ T-cell counts.

The chain joins TRBV4-1 to TRBJ1-3; TRBD1 matches 12 bases. Sequences were derived from PBMCs, sampled at disease progression, from a patient treated with ibrutinib. This sequence was found in a human donor with chronic lymphocytic leukemia. The CDR3 region is CASSQEGQGASYYGNTIYF. The CDR3 bases are TGCGCCAGCAGCCAAGAGGGACAGGGGGCCTCGTATTACGGGAACACCATATATTTT.